Below are 30 T cell receptor beta chains sequenced from a single sample in a study of T cells expressing NK-cell markers. TCRdb re-called the 5' RACE reads and gives one entry per CDR3 protein, without DNA. This repertoire comprises approximately 550,000 distinct CDR3 sequences; its ten largest clones make up roughly 3.4%. The material sequenced was blood T cells: a sorted CD56 or NKG2C T cell subset, CD4+ or CD8+ T cells, or bulk PBMC T cells (not recorded which). These TCRs come from a man aged 18 to 35 in good health.

This rearrangement joins TRBV12-3 or TRBV12-4 to TRBJ1-5; TCRdb lists TRBD1, though no DNA is available to test this call. The CDR3 is made up of 15 amino acids. CDR3: CASRTGTGDNQPQHF.

V is TRBV12-3 or TRBV12-4 and J is TRBJ2-3. This CDR3 is 11 amino acids long. This CDR3 is CASSPRDTQYF.

The chain couples TRBV29-1 to TRBJ1-1; TCRdb calls TRBD1, which cannot be checked without DNA. CDR1 is SQVTM and CDR2 is ANQGSEA in the germline V gene. The CDR3 contains 12 residues. The CDR3 region is CSWGRGNTEAFF.

The chain is built from TRBV29-1 and TRBJ2-2; TCRdb's assignment of TRBD2 cannot be checked, as there is no DNA. The germline gives CDR1 SQVTM, CDR2 ANQGSEA. The CDR3 is made up of 15 amino acids. The CDR3 region is CSVVAGPMDTGELFF.

The chain recombines TRBV30 with TRBJ1-1; TCRdb's assignment of TRBD1 cannot be checked, as there is no DNA. The CDR3 contains 13 residues. Germline values: CDR1 GTSNPN, CDR2 SVGIG (reference sequence). The CDR3 protein is CAWSYGGVAEAFF. Using reference TRBV30 and TRBJ1-1 for the parts outside the CDR3, the full variable domain is SQTIHQWPATLVQPVGSPLSLECTVEGTSNPNLYWYRQAAGRGLQLLFYSVGIGQISSEVPQNLSASRPQDRQFILSSKKLLLSDSGFYLCAWSYGGVAEAFFGQGTRLTVV.

The chain carries TRBV7-2 and TRBJ2-1; there is no DNA to check the TCRdb D call of TRBD2. CDR3 size: 17 residues. CDR1 is SGHTA, CDR2 FQGNSA, per germline. CDR3 loop: CASSSRLAGVAGNEQFF.

The chain links TRBV25-1 to TRBJ2-1. CDR1 and CDR2 from the germline V gene are MGHDK and SYGVNS. The CDR3 is made up of 11 amino acids. CDR3: CASISFGEQFF.

This sequence joins TRBV12-3 or TRBV12-4 and TRBJ1-2; TCRdb designates TRBD1, a call that cannot be tested without DNA. The CDR3 is 14 amino acids. CDR3: CAIQPRGVGYGYTF.

V gene TRBV20-1 combines with J gene TRBJ2-3; the TCRdb call, TRBD2, lacks DNA for checking. Germline CDR1 reads DFQATT; CDR2 reads SNEGSKA (reference sequence). This CDR3 has 15 residues. CDR3 residues: CSAPRGAGGPQTQYF.

The rearrangement links TRBV6-2 or TRBV6-3 to TRBJ1-6. CDR1 MNHEY and CDR2 SVGEGT come from the germline V gene. The CDR3 runs 16 residues. CDR3 residues: CASSNWGGRYNSPLHF.

The V call is TRBV7-9, the J call TRBJ2-1; TCRdb indicates TRBD1, and absent DNA this call remains unverified. The CDR3 is made up of 13 amino acids. The germline CDR1 and CDR2 sequences are SEHNR and FQNEAQ (reference sequence). The CDR3 sequence is CARGSYRDMGQFF.

The V gene is TRBV24-1, the J gene TRBJ2-7. Germline V gene lookup returns CDR1 KGHDR and CDR2 SFDVKD. The CDR3 covers 12 residues. CDR3 loop: CATSDGPREQYF.

The chain recombines TRBV20-1 with TRBJ2-7; lacking DNA, the TRBD2 call made by TCRdb goes unchecked. The CDR3 totals 13 residues. The germline CDR1 and CDR2 sequences are DFQATT and SNEGSKA (reference sequence). The CDR3 sequence: CSGREGHLYEQYF.

V usage is TRBV15 and J usage is TRBJ2-3. Germline loops: CDR1 LNHNV, CDR2 YYDKDF (reference sequence). The CDR3 covers 15 residues. The CDR3 region is CATSGRVAPTDTQYF. Full variable domain (remainder filled in from reference TRBV15 and TRBJ2-3): DAMVIQNPRYQVTQFGKPVTLSCSQTLNHNVMYWYQQKSSQAPKLLFHYYDKDFNNEADTPDNFQSRRPNTSFCFLDIRSPGLGDTAMYLCATSGRVAPTDTQYFGPGTRLTVL.

The chain has TRBV21-1 and TRBJ2-5. TRBV21-1 is recorded as a pseudogene. This CDR3 contains 12 residues. CDR3 region: CASSWGHETQYF.

This sequence joins TRBV5-6 and TRBJ2-3; checking the TCRdb D call of TRBD2 is not possible without DNA. CDR1 is SGHDT, CDR2 YYEEEE, per germline. The CDR3 length is 16 residues. This chain's CDR3 is CASSFRLAGAADTQYF. The variable domain in full, completed from reference TRBV5-6 and TRBJ2-3, reads DAGVTQSPTHLIKTRGQQVTLRCSPKSGHDTVSWYQQALGQGPQFIFQYYEEEERQRGNFPDRFSGHQFPNYSSELNVNALLLGDSALYLCASSFRLAGAADTQYFGPGTRLTVL.

This chain uses TRBV4-3 with TRBJ2-6; TCRdb selects TRBD1, and the lack of DNA leaves this call unchecked. This CDR3 spans 17 amino acids. Germline assignment: CDR1 LGHNA and CDR2 YSLEER. CDR3 in amino acids: CASSQEDRSSGANVLTF.

The genes are TRBV28 and TRBJ2-1; TCRdb reports TRBD2, a call that lacks DNA to check it against. Germline V gene sequence: CDR1 MDHEN, CDR2 SYDVKM. The CDR3 contains 15 residues. The CDR3 here is CASSFFGAGTSEQFF.

V and J are TRBV7-2 and TRBJ2-1; TCRdb's D gene call, TRBD2, goes unchecked for lack of DNA. Per germline, CDR1 SGHTA and CDR2 FQGNSA. The CDR3 sequence is 16 residues long. The CDR3 here is CASSGLRTSGYNEQFF.

The chain recombines TRBV7-8 with TRBJ2-5; TCRdb outputs TRBD1, but without DNA this stays unchecked. The germline V gene encodes CDR1 SGHVS and CDR2 FQNEAQ. The CDR3 length is 14 residues. CDR3 amino acids: CASSQPGRKETQYF.

The chain uses TRBV10-3 and TRBJ2-1; TCRdb selects TRBD2, and the lack of DNA leaves this call unchecked. The CDR3 spans 16 residues. CDR1 ENHRY and CDR2 SYGVKD come from the germline V gene. CDR3 in amino acids: CAISESRGSQYNEQFF.

The chain employs TRBV3-1 and TRBJ1-5; TCRdb picks TRBD1, but there is no DNA to check that call. The CDR3 covers 15 residues. Germline V lookup: CDR1 LGHDT, CDR2 YNNKEL (reference sequence). CDR3 residues: CASSRGQGAGQPQHF.

This chain connects TRBV20-1 to TRBJ1-4. The length of the CDR3 is 13 residues. Germline V CDR1 and CDR2: DFQATT, SNEGSKA (reference sequence). The CDR3 loop reads CSAMGQPEKLFFF.

V gene TRBV15 combines with J gene TRBJ2-1. The CDR3 has 16 residues. Germline-derived CDR1 and CDR2 are LNHNV and YYDKDF (reference sequence). This CDR3 reads CATSRVLVGSYNEQFF.

The chain is built from TRBV21-1 and TRBJ2-1; the D call of TRBD2 rests on TCRdb alone, since no DNA is present to check it. TRBV21-1 is classified as a pseudogene. CDR3 size: 15 residues. The CDR3 sequence is CASTLMGGRAHEQFF.

This chain uses TRBV6-1 with TRBJ2-1; TCRdb's D call, TRBD2, is unchecked because there is no DNA. Germline loops: CDR1 MNHNS, CDR2 SASEGT. This CDR3 contains 17 residues. CDR3 region: CASSIGLGLAGFGEQFF.

V usage is TRBV20-1 and J usage is TRBJ1-5; without DNA, the TCRdb call of TRBD1 cannot be checked. Germline lookup yields CDR1 DFQATT and CDR2 SNEGSKA (reference sequence). The CDR3 loop spans 13 amino acids. The CDR3 reads CSASRQGYQPQHF.

This chain uses TRBV5-5 with TRBJ2-7. The CDR3 is 15 residues long. Germline V CDR1 and CDR2: SGHKS, YYEKEE (reference sequence). CDR3 amino acids: CASSLLSANPYEQYF.

The CDR3 here is CSAARSVSSRRDIQYF. The rearrangement links TRBV20-1 to TRBJ2-4; TCRdb selects TRBD2, and the lack of DNA leaves this call unchecked. The germline gives CDR1 DFQATT, CDR2 SNEGSKA (reference sequence). The CDR3 is made up of 16 amino acids.

The rearrangement uses TRBV6-1 and TRBJ2-1; TCRdb's assignment of TRBD2 cannot be checked, as there is no DNA. Germline V gene sequence: CDR1 MNHNS, CDR2 SASEGT. The CDR3 contains 15 residues. The chain's CDR3 is CASRMGLAGVDEQFF.